This TCR beta chain was found in a study of OX40 agonist ivuxolimab in advanced cancers. Trimming took 8 bases from V and 4 from J, leaving 18 bases between them. CDR1 and CDR2 (germline): MDHEN, SYDVKM. CDR3 length: 16 amino acids. Baseline was the first blood sampling point, followed by cycle 4 day 1 and cycle 7 day 1. Worth noting for this clone: No antigen is known for it.

The repertoire was sequenced with immunoSEQ multiplex PCR; TCRdb's copy has only in-frame clones and lacks some. The table includes roughly 30,000 clones, roughly four fifths detected once. Study-level findings and limits: CD8+ T cells (on average) carried more expanded clones than CD4+ T cells.

The TCR originated in an adult with an advanced solid tumor such as melanoma, head and neck, liver or kidney cancer. Here the sequenced sample was CD4+ or CD8+ T cells sorted from blood, taken in a trial of the OX40 agonist ivuxolimab. This chain links TRBV28 with TRBJ2-6, with D perhaps given as TRBD1 or TRBD2 (5 bases each). CDR3 bases: TGTGCCAGCTCGCAAGCCGGGGCTTCAGGGGCCAACGTCCTGACTTTC. Translated, it gives CASSQAGASGANVLTF.